Below, one T cell receptor (beta chain) is given with its context. The antigen it binds to is not known. Base qualities were left out, and no much larger clone turns up one base away. The data originate from a study of cytomegalovirus exposure and HLA in healthy donors (dated by TCRdb to about 2017). About the study as a whole: According to an earlier analysis of a few hundred of the donors, about 179 million T cells yielded 100 million or so unique TCR beta sequences and less than 300 Gb of sequence data. Genome-wide SNP genotypes for about 55% of the roughly 670 donors were used in a later genetic analysis, which treated that subset as a discovery cohort. The genetic ancestry cluster associated with self-reported Caucasian donors included 81% of the roughly 390 genotyped donors. Besides the first cohort of roughly 660 subjects, a separate validation cohort made up of 120 different subjects was used. Donor age, sex, ethnicity and CMV serostatus were collected together with the repertoire data. An earlier analysis of around 580 of the donors used high-throughput TCR beta sequencing to judge whether each TCR beta V gene segment behaved as functional or pseudogenic. Among roughly 400 genotyped donors of the cohort, an average of around 250,000 unique TCR beta nucleotide sequences was sequenced per donor, of which about 19% were non-productive. An early release covering roughly 600 HLA-typed donors comprised around 300 gigabases of sequencing data and some 79 million unique TCR sequences. High-throughput TCR immunosequencing, statistical association of individual TCRs with disease status, and machine learning were combined to predict cytomegalovirus infection status. The T cell repertoires of under 700 subjects were profiled by immunosequencing and related to cytomegalovirus serostatus. Roughly five DR-DQ haplotypes were handled as single units for association and clustering, since linkage in the cohort was strong. The study aimed to test whether signatures of past pathogen exposure could be identified by cataloging public T cell receptors. All discovery cohort repertoires had been generated on a single sequencing platform. The later analysis used no new phenotypic data to find candidate immune exposures, relying instead on TCR beta sequences and their occurrence across donors. Typing coverage varied by locus: roughly 629-630 donors for A, B, C, DRB1 and DQB1; more than 500 for DQA1; more than 600 for DPA1; some 470 for DPB1. A later analysis re-analyzed previously published TCR beta repertoires from about 730 donors and added high-resolution HLA genotyping to study TCR occurrence patterns. Both class I and class II loci were covered by HLA typing, at four-digit resolution. Broader findings and caveats from the paper: Assigning TCR associations to individual alleles was difficult when HLA alleles, especially DR and DQ, strongly co-occurred. Linkage disequilibrium might explain the correlated functional status among segregating V segments, but an unknown experimental factor could not be excluded. The study gave a list of over 150 TCR beta chains associated with cytomegalovirus. In vitro tests confirmed that a few of the cytomegalovirus-associated TCR beta chains recognize cytomegalovirus antigens. This cohort had only TCR beta chains sequenced, and the lack of alpha or paired-chain data limited which features could be detected. The presence/absence analyses assumed that sequencing depth was roughly uniform across donors, and that assumption may not be true. In a later genetic analysis, fewer N-insertions in productive TCRs were reported among donors in an Asian-associated ancestry cluster than the roughly 670-donor mean. According to a later analysis, parvovirus B19, influenza, CMV and Epstein-Barr virus appeared linked to several top co-occurrence clusters. A group of highly shared sequence variants was considered likely to be a technical artifact of the sequencing pipeline. Over 15 rarely observed V segments, including chromosome 9 orphons, were excluded from the earlier analysis of approximately 500 of the donors because counts were too low. Some IMGT-functional V segments, including TRBV6-2 and TRBV6-3, could not be told apart with the 87-base-pair reads, so those segments were excluded. In a later analysis, TCR association rates were found to vary across HLA loci, with the most associated TCRs seen for DRB1 alleles and the fewest for HLA-C alleles. The classifier was reported to diagnose cytomegalovirus status with high specificity and sensitivity in both the original cohort and the validation cohort. An association between a missense DCLRE1C variant and V-gene and J-gene trimming of TCR beta chains was found in a later genetic analysis and replicated in an independent cohort. The only immune exposure information available for the cohort was CMV serostatus. At a false discovery rate of 0.05, a later analysis linked some 18,000 TCR beta sequences to specific HLA alleles. A further reported finding was that TCR beta sequences accurately predicted the HLA-A and HLA-B alleles for most subjects in the first cohort. Compared with equally common non-associated chains, HLA-associated TCR beta chains in a later analysis were more clonally expanded and had lower generation probabilities. Because HLA typing was missing for some donors at each locus, association tests included only the typed subset. In a later analysis, most CMV-associated TCR beta chains were found to appear HLA-restricted, with HLA associations seemingly driven largely by CMV exposure. Broadly in line with IMGT annotations, most TCR beta V segments showed up in productive rearrangements about 87% or about 30% of the time in an earlier analysis of approximately 600 of the donors. Most TCR sequences were observed very rarely across donors, whereas some public TCRs were present in many individuals. It was suggested by the authors that the approach could potentially be generalized to other disease states and immunological phenotypes.

The library was prepared using the immunoSEQ multiplex PCR assay. For the multiplex PCR, a mixture combining 60 forward primers for TCR Vbeta segments and 13 reverse primers for TCR Jbeta segments was used. A multiplex PCR assay on genomic DNA amplified the CDR3 region of rearranged TCR beta genes. The amplified TCR beta libraries were sequenced on the Illumina HiSeq System as 87-base-pair reads. Turning to the authors' computational methods: A later analysis counted around 72 million unique TCR beta chains across the 600 to 850 repertoires, and 10 million to 12 million of these chains were shared by at least two donors. A nearest-neighbor algorithm error-corrected the raw reads and collapsed the reads into unique sequences, merging closely related sequences to remove PCR and sequencing errors. V, D and J gene segments were assigned by aligning CDR3 sequences to IMGT reference sequences. Each retained sequence needed at least a six-nucleotide match to both a V gene segment and a J gene segment. Rearrangements were called productive when the CDR3 lacked stop codons and stayed in frame with V and J; all others were non-productive. CDR3 was defined by IMGT convention, running from the second conserved V-encoded cysteine to the conserved J-encoded phenylalanine. The earlier analysis of 500 to 600 of the donors excluded sequences that lacked an unambiguous match to a single V gene segment. In an earlier analysis of more than 500 of the donors, a V segment was called functional when productive rearrangements were above 56.7%, and segregating when the standard deviation between donors exceeded 5%. To diagnose cytomegalovirus status from the catalog of TCR beta chain sequences, a statistical classification framework was built. In a later analysis, V and J genes were assigned by comparing TCR nucleotide sequences against IMGT/GENE-DB human TR gene sequences. In a later analysis, CDR3 sequences and most-parsimonious VDJ recombination scenarios were assigned using the TCRdist pipeline. In a later analysis, each TCR beta chain was defined by its CDR3 amino acid sequence together with its V-gene family, and reads without a unique V-gene family were excluded. As a way to deal with suspected cross-contamination and a sequencing artifact, a later analysis dropped over 550 nucleotide sequences that were highly shared and had low generation probability. In a later analysis, a clonal expansion index for each public chain was calculated from normalized within-repertoire ranks of inferred template counts. In a later analysis, generation probabilities were computed using a VDJ recombination model fitted to out-of-frame rearrangements, and the results were checked against IGoR. In a later analysis, TCR-TCR, TCR-HLA and TCR-CMV co-occurrence was scored with hypergeometric tests, and a repertoire-size bias correction was applied to TCR pairs. In a later analysis, false discovery rates were estimated by permuting HLA or CMV assignments 20 times. In a later analysis, co-occurring TCRs were grouped using DBSCAN, and TCRdist sequence similarity was added for clustering within HLA-allele-positive subsets. Co-occurrence clustering excluded repertoires with fewer than 30,000 or more than 120,000 public chains, plus five with anomalous nucleotide sharing. TCRdb limited this immuneACCESS table to in-frame rearrangements with V and J called. A share of clones is missing; checked studies link under half to unresolved V genes, and the rest is unexplained. V and J calls and clone size follow that table, whereas D and trimming were derived from the DNA. Recorded for this sample are about 110,000 clones; 55% to 75% of them occurred a single time. The top ten clones comprise approximately 8.6% of the sample.

The cohort was made up of 500 to 800 healthy bone marrow donors. All cohort members were sampled while nominally healthy, although unrecorded immune exposures were likely present. The donor was CMV seropositive and was included in the group of 250 to 300 seropositive cohort members. Each donor provided a peripheral blood sample, and peripheral blood mononuclear cells were used for TCR beta sequencing. The Qiagen DNeasy Blood Extraction Kit was used to extract genomic DNA from the blood cell samples. There are 15 amino acids in the CDR3, from cysteine to phenylalanine inclusive. Only the CDR3 part of the read is kept: 45 bases, read in frame from the first base. V is clipped by 1 base and J by 3 bases, and the sequence between their germline boundaries is 12 bases long. The germline V gene (reference sequence) supplies CDR1 LNHDA and CDR2 SQIVND.

Sequences were obtained from PBMCs. This receptor was identified in a man aged 30 to 45 in good health and CMV-seropositive. The chain was built from TRBV19 and TRBJ1-1, with no D gene named confidently. The CDR3 sequence is CASSIAPPEDTEAFF. The DNA reads as follows: TGTGCCAGTAGTATAGCCCCTCCTGAGGACACTGAAGCTTTCTTT.